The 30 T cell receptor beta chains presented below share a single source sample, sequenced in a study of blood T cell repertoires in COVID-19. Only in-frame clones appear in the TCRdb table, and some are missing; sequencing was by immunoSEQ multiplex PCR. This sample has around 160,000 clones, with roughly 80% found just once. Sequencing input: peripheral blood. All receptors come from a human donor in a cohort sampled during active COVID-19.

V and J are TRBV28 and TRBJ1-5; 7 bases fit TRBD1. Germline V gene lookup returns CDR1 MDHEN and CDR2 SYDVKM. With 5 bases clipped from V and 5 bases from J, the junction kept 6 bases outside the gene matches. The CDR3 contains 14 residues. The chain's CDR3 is CASSTGTVDQPQHF. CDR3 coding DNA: TGTGCCAGCAGTACTGGGACAGTGGATCAGCCCCAGCATTTT.

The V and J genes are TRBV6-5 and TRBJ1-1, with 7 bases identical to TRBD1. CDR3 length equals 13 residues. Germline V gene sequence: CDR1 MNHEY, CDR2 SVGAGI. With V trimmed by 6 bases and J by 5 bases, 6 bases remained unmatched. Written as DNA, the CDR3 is TGTGCCAGCAGAAAGGGGGCTTGGACTGAAGCTTTCTTT. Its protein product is CASRKGAWTEAFF.

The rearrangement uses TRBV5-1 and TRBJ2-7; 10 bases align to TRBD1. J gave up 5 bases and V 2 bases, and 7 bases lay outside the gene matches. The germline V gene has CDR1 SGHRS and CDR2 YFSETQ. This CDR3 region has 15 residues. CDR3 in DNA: TGCGCCAGCAGCTTCTCAGGGGACAGGGGCCACGAGCAGTACTTC. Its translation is CASSFSGDRGHEQYF.

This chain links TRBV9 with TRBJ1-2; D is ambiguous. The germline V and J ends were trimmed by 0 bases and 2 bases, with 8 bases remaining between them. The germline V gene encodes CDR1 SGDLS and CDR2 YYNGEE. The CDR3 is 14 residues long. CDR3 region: CASSVGPGNYGYTF. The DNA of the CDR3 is TGTGCCAGCAGCGTAGGGCCGGGAAACTATGGCTACACCTTC.

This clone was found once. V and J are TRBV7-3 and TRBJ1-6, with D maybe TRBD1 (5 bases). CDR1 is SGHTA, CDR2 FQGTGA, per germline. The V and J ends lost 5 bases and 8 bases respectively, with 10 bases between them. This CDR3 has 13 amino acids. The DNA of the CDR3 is TGTGCCAGCAGCCCGACAGTGGATTCACCCCTCCACTTT. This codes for CASSPTVDSPLHF.

CDR3 DNA sequence: TGTGCCAGTAGGATGACAGTCTGGGGTGAAGCTTTCTTT. Protein sequence: CASRMTVWGEAFF. V is TRBV19 and J is TRBJ1-1; D perhaps matches TRBD1 (5 bases). Germline V gene sequence: CDR1 LNHDA, CDR2 SQIVND (reference sequence). V was trimmed by 6 bases and J by 7 bases, leaving 15 bases between them. The CDR3 consists of 13 residues.

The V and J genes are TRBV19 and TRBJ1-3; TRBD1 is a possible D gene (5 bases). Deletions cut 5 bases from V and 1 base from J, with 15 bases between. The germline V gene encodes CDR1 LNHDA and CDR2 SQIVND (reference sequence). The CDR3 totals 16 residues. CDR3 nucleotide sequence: TGTGCCAGTAGTCCCAACGGGGGGAATTCTGGAAACACCATATATTTT. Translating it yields CASSPNGGNSGNTIYF.

The CDR3 reads CASSLTWTGGTEAFF. CDR3 in DNA: TGTGCCAGCAGCTTAACTTGGACAGGGGGCACTGAAGCTTTCTTT. This chain links TRBV7-2 with TRBJ1-1, with TRBD1 matching 10 bases. The CDR3 runs to 15 residues. Germline V CDR1 and CDR2: SGHTA, FQGNSA. The junction had 4 bases not matched to a gene; V was cut back by 2 bases and J by 4 bases.

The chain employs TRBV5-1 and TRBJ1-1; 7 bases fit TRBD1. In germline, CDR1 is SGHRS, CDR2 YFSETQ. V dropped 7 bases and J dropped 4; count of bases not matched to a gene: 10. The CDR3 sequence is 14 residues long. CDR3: CASGSEQGSTEAFF. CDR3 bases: TGCGCCAGCGGCAGTGAACAGGGGAGCACTGAAGCTTTCTTT.

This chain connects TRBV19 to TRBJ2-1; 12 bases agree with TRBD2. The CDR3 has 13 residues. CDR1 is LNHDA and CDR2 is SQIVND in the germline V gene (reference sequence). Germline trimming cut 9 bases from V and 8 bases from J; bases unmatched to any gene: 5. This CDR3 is CASRTSGVDEQFF. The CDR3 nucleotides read TGTGCCAGCCGGACTAGCGGGGTAGATGAGCAGTTCTTC.

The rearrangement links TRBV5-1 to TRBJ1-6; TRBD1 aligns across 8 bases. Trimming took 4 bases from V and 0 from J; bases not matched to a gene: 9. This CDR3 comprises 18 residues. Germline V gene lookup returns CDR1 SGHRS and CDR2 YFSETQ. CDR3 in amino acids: CASSPLRTGSSYNSPLHF. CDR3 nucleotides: TGCGCCAGCAGCCCGCTCCGGACAGGGAGCTCCTATAATTCACCCCTCCACTTT.

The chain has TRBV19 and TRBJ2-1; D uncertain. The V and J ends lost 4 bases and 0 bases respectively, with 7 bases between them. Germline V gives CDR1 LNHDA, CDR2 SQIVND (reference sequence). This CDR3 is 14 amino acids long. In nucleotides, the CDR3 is TGTGCCAGTAGTAGTCTGAGCTCCTACAATGAGCAGTTCTTC. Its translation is CASSSLSSYNEQFF.

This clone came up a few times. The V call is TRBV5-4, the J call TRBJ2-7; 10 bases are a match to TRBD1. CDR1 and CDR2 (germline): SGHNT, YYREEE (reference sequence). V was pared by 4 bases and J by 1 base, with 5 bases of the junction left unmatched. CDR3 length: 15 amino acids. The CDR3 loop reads CASSRRDRGSYEQYF. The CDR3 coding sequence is TGTGCCAGCAGCCGCCGGGACAGGGGATCCTACGAGCAGTACTTC.

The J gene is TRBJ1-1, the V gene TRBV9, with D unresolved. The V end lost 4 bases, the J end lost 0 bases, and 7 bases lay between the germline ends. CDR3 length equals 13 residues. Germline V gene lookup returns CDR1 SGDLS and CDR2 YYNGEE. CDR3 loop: CASSPYMNTEAFF. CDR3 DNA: TGTGCCAGCAGCCCGTACATGAACACTGAAGCTTTCTTT.

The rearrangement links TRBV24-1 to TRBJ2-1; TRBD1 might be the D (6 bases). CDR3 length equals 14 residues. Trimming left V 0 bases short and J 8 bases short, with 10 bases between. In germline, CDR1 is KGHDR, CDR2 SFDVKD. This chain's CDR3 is CATSDLYRDDEQFF. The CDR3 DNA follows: TGTGCCACCAGTGATTTGTACAGGGACGATGAGCAGTTCTTC.

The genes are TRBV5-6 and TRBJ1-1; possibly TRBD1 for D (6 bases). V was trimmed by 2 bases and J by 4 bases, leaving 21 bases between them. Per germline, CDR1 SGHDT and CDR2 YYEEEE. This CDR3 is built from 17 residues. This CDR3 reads CASSFPTGLGGGTEAFF. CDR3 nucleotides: TGTGCCAGCAGCTTCCCAACAGGGTTGGGAGGGGGCACTGAAGCTTTCTTT.

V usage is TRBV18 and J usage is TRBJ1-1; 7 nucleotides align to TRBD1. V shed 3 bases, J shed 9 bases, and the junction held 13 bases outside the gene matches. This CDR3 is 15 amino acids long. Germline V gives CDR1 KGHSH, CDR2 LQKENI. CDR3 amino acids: CASSPSRDSRTQAFF. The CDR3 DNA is TGTGCCAGCTCACCGTCCCGGGACAGTAGAACACAAGCTTTCTTT.

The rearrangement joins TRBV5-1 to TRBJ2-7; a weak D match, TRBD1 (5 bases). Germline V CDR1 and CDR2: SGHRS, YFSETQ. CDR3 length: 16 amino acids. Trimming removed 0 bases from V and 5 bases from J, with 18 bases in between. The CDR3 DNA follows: TGCGCCAGCAGCTTGGTCAACCGGACAAGGGGCGACGAGCAGTACTTC. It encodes CASSLVNRTRGDEQYF.

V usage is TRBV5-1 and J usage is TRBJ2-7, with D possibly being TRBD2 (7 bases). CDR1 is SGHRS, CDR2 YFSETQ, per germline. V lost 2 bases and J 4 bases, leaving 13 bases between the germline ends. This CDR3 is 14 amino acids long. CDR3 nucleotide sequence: TGCGCCAGCAGCTTTTCGGGGGGCAATTACGAGCAGTACTTC. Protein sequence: CASSFSGGNYEQYF.

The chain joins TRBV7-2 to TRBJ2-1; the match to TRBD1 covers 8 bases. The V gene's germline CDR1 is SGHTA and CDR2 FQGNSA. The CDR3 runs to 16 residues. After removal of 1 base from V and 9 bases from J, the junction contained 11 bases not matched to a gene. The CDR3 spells CASSLVGGQELSEQFF. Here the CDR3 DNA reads TGTGCCAGCAGCTTAGTTGGGGGACAGGAATTAAGTGAGCAGTTCTTC.

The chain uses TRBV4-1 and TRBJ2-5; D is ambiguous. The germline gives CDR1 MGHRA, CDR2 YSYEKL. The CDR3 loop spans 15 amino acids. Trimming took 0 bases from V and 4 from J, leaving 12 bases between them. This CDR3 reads CASSQETARRETQYF. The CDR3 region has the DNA TGCGCCAGCAGCCAAGAAACGGCCCGGAGAGAGACCCAGTACTTC.

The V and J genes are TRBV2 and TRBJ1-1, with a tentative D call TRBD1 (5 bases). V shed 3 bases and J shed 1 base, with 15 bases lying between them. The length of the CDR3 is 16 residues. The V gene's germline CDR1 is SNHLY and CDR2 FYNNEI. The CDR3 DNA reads TGTGCCAGCAGTGAGTCTCCGCAGGGAAGGAACACTGAAGCTTTCTTT. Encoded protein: CASSESPQGRNTEAFF.

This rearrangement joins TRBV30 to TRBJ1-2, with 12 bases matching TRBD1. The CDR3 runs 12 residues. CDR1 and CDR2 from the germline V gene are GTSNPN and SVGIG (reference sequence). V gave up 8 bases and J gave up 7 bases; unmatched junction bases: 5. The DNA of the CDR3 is TGTGCCCGGGGACAGGGGGCGCCTGGCTACACCTTC. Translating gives CARGQGAPGYTF.

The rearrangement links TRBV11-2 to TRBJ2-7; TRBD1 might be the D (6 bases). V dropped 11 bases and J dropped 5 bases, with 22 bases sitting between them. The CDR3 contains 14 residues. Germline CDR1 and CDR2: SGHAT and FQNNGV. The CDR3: CAGSSSQTGNEQYF. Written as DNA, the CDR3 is TGTGCCGGCTCCTCAAGTCAAACAGGGAACGAGCAGTACTTC.

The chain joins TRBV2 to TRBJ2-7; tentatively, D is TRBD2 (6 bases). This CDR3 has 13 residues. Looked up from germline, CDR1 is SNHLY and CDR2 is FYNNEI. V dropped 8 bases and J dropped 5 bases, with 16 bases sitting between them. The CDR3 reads CASVGGVAHEQYF. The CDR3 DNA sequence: TGTGCCAGCGTCGGGGGTGTCGCCCACGAGCAGTACTTC. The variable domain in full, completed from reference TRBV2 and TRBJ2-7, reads EPEVTQTPSHQVTQMGQEVILRCVPISNHLYFYWYRQILGQKVEFLVSFYNNEISEKSEIFDDQFSVERPDGSNFTLKIRSTKLEDSAMYFCASVGGVAHEQYFGPGTRLTVT.

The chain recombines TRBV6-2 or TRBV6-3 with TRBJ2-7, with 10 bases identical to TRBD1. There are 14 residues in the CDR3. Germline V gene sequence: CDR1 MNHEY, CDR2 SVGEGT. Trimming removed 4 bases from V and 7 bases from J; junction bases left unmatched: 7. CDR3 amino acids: CASSWDRGVREQYF. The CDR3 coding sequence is TGTGCCAGCAGTTGGGACAGGGGAGTTCGGGAGCAGTACTTC.

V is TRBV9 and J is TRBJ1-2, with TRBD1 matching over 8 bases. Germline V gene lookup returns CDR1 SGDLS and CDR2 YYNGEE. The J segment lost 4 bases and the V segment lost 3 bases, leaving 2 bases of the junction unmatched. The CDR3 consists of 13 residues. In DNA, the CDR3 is TGTGCCAGCAGCGGCGGACAGGGCTATGGCTACACCTTC. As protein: CASSGGQGYGYTF.

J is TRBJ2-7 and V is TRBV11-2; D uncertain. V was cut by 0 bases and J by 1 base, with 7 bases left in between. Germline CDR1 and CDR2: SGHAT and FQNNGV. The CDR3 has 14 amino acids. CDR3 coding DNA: TGTGCCAGCAGCTTAGATGTCGGTTCCTACGAGCAGTACTTC. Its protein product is CASSLDVGSYEQYF.

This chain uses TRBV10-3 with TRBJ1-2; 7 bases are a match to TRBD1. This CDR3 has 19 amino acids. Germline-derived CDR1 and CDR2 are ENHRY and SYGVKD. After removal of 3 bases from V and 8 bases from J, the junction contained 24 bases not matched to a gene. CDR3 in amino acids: CAISEPIPSGTATSLGYTF. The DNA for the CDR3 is TGTGCCATCAGTGAACCCATCCCGTCAGGGACAGCCACGTCGTTAGGCTACACCTTC.

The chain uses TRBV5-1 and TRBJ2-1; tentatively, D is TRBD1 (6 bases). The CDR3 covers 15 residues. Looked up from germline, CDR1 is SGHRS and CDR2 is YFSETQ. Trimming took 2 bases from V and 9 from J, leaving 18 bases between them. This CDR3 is CASSFQGYQSPEQFF. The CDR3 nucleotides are TGCGCCAGCAGCTTTCAGGGGTACCAAAGTCCTGAGCAGTTCTTC.